One sample yielded the 27 T cell receptor beta chains listed below, sequenced in a study of blood T cell repertoires in COVID-19. TCRdb keeps only in-frame clones here, not all; method: immunoSEQ multiplex PCR. The data contain approximately 210,000 clones, under 90% of them singletons. Specimen: peripheral blood. These receptor sequences come from a man under 40 with active or convalescent COVID-19.

V gene TRBV18 combines with J gene TRBJ1-4; D is possibly TRBD1 (5 bases). V dropped 3 bases and J dropped 4 bases, with 9 bases sitting between them. CDR3 length: 14 residues. Germline V CDR1 and CDR2: KGHSH, LQKENI. The CDR3 coding sequence is TGTGCCAGCTCACCCGTGGGGGGTAATGAAAAACTGTTTTTT. Amino acid sequence: CASSPVGGNEKLFF.

The CDR3 reads CASSTLAGGLNEQFF. The DNA for the CDR3 is TGTGCCAGCAGTACCCTAGCGGGAGGACTAAATGAGCAGTTCTTC. V gene TRBV6-5 combines with J gene TRBJ2-1; 11 bases are a match to TRBD2. The CDR3 sequence is 15 residues long. J lost 7 bases, V lost 5 bases, and 7 bases had no gene match. Germline V gene lookup returns CDR1 MNHEY and CDR2 SVGAGI.

The J gene is TRBJ1-1, the V gene TRBV4-1, with a tentative D call TRBD1 (6 bases). CDR1 is MGHRA, CDR2 YSYEKL, per germline. The CDR3 loop spans 14 amino acids. V was clipped by 0 bases and J by 11 bases, with 16 bases between them. The CDR3 protein is CASSQDGQTGYAFF. The DNA for the CDR3 is TGCGCCAGCAGCCAAGATGGGCAAACAGGGTACGCTTTCTTT.

This clone turned up a few times. The J gene is TRBJ1-6, the V gene TRBV6-4, with D perhaps matching TRBD1 (6 bases). CDR1 is MRHNA and CDR2 is SNTAGT in the germline V gene. The CDR3 consists of 16 residues. V shed 4 bases and J shed 4 bases, with 14 bases lying between them. CDR3 DNA: TGTGCCAGCAGTGGGGGGCCCCCCAGGTATAATTCACCCCTCCACTTT. Its protein is CASSGGPPRYNSPLHF.

The chain recombines TRBV28 with TRBJ1-2, with D maybe TRBD1 (6 bases). The germline V gene has CDR1 MDHEN and CDR2 SYDVKM. This CDR3 is 14 amino acids long. With 5 bases removed from V and 4 bases from J, the gap between germline ends came to 14 bases. The CDR3 DNA sequence: TGTGCCAGCAGTCGGGACACCTTGGGCTATGGCTACACCTTC. Protein sequence: CASSRDTLGYGYTF.

This clone was seen just once. V and J are TRBV4-1 and TRBJ1-5; 8 nucleotides align to TRBD1. J lost 4 bases, V lost 4 bases, and 12 bases had no gene match. Per the germline V gene, CDR1 is MGHRA and CDR2 is YSYEKL. The CDR3 contains 17 residues. The CDR3 reads CASSPTGQDSLNQPQHF. The CDR3, as DNA: TGCGCCAGCAGCCCGACGGGACAGGACAGCCTAAATCAGCCCCAGCATTTT.

CDR3 amino acids: CASSLSGSEQYF. The DNA of the CDR3 is TGTGCCAGCAGTTTATCAGGTTCCGAGCAGTACTTC. The rearrangement links TRBV12-3 or TRBV12-4 to TRBJ2-7; no clear D gene. CDR3 size: 12 residues. The V gene lost 2 bases and the J gene lost 6 bases, with 8 bases spanning the gap.

The chain recombines TRBV7-2 with TRBJ1-1; maybe TRBD1 (5 bases). Germline V CDR1 and CDR2: SGHTA, FQGNSA. The length of the CDR3 is 13 residues. V was shortened by 6 bases and J by 6 bases, with 14 bases between the two germline ends. CDR3 bases: TGTGCCAGCAGACGTCAGGGTGGGGCTGAAGCTTTCTTT. The encoded protein is CASRRQGGAEAFF.

The genes are TRBV29-1 and TRBJ1-1; D gene unclear. From germline, CDR1 is SQVTM and CDR2 ANQGSEA. V was trimmed by 8 bases and J by 2 bases, leaving 12 bases between them. The CDR3 has 12 amino acids. CDR3 bases: TGCAGCCTCCTTTCCCCTAACACTGAAGCTTTCTTT. Translated: CSLLSPNTEAFF.

The V and J genes are TRBV15 and TRBJ1-4; D uncertain. Between the trimmed V and J ends, which lost 0 bases and 11 bases, there was a span of 16 bases. Germline V gives CDR1 LNHNV, CDR2 YYDKDF (reference sequence). The CDR3 is 15 amino acids. In nucleotides, the CDR3 is TGTGCCACCAGCAGAGATGACCCCCCAGGCGGGAAACTGTTTTTT. Protein sequence: CATSRDDPPGGKLFF.

The chain joins TRBV5-4 to TRBJ1-4; D possibly corresponds to TRBD1 (5 bases). V gave up 4 bases and J gave up 8 bases, with 12 bases separating them. This CDR3 comprises 13 residues. Germline V gene sequence: CDR1 SGHNT, CDR2 YYREEE (reference sequence). CDR3 in amino acids: CASSLKDREKLFF. The DNA for the CDR3 is TGTGCCAGCAGCCTCAAAGACAGAGAAAAACTGTTTTTT.

The chain's CDR3 is CASSLTSGGGSTQYF. CDR3 DNA sequence: TGTGCCAGCAGTCTGACTAGCGGGGGGGGATCTACGCAGTATTTT. The V and J genes are TRBV2 and TRBJ2-3; TRBD2 aligns across 14 bases. This CDR3 has 15 residues. CDR1 and CDR2 (germline): SNHLY, FYNNEI. Trimming took 5 bases from V and 8 from J; bases not matched to a gene: 6.

V gene TRBV4-2 combines with J gene TRBJ2-3; D unresolved. The V gene lost 1 base and the J gene lost 3 bases, with 11 bases spanning the gap. The CDR3 contains 15 residues. Germline assignment: CDR1 LGHNA and CDR2 YNFKEQ. The CDR3 coding sequence is TGTGCCAGCAGCCAAGTTGATCTTGAGACAGATACGCAGTATTTT. This encodes CASSQVDLETDTQYF.

The chain has TRBV15 and TRBJ2-2, with 12 positions matching TRBD2. The CDR3 is 16 amino acids. Germline loops: CDR1 LNHNV, CDR2 YYDKDF (reference sequence). J was trimmed by 7 bases and V by 4 bases; bases with no gene match: 7. The CDR3: CATSTKTSGRYGELFF. The CDR3, as DNA: TGTGCCACCAGCACAAAGACTAGCGGGAGATACGGGGAGCTGTTTTTT.

The chain is built from TRBV7-8 and TRBJ1-2; 9 bases match TRBD1. V gave up 6 bases and J gave up 5 bases; unmatched junction bases: 10. This CDR3 is built from 15 residues. CDR1 is SGHVS and CDR2 is FQNEAQ in the germline V gene. The CDR3, as DNA: TGTGCCAGCAGTGCTTTTGGGACAGGGTATTATGGCTACACCTTC. Its translation is CASSAFGTGYYGYTF.

The rearrangement links TRBV18 to TRBJ1-6; possible D gene TRBD1, 6 bases. V lost 1 base to trimming and J lost 7 bases, with 14 bases between them. Germline V gene data show CDR1 as KGHSH and CDR2 as LQKENI. The CDR3 covers 16 residues. CDR3 sequence: CASSPLAPRGNSPLHF. The CDR3 DNA follows: TGTGCCAGCTCACCACTAGCCCCGAGGGGGAATTCACCCCTCCACTTT.

V gene TRBV18 combines with J gene TRBJ1-3; D not certain. Germline V gene data show CDR1 as KGHSH and CDR2 as LQKENI. This CDR3 is built from 15 residues. The V gene lost 2 bases and the J gene lost 3 bases, with 11 bases spanning the gap. The DNA of the CDR3 is TGTGCCAGCTCACCAGGAGGAAACTATGGAAACACCATATATTTT. Translating it yields CASSPGGNYGNTIYF.

The V gene is TRBV30, the J gene TRBJ2-7, with 14 positions matching TRBD2. CDR1 GTSNPN and CDR2 SVGIG come from the germline V gene (reference sequence). This CDR3 is 14 amino acids long. V gave up 3 bases and J gave up 11 bases; unmatched junction bases: 9. The CDR3 nucleotides are TGTGCCTGGAGGGGGACTAGCGGGAGTGGGGTAGAGTACTTC. Translating it yields CAWRGTSGSGVEYF.

This clone was detected a few times. J is TRBJ1-1 and V is TRBV18; the match to TRBD1 covers 8 bases. Germline V gene data show CDR1 as KGHSH and CDR2 as LQKENI. The J segment lost 5 bases and the V segment lost 5 bases, leaving 10 bases of the junction unmatched. The CDR3 runs to 15 residues. The CDR3 bases are TGTGCCAGCTCAAATGACAGGGGAGGGATTACTGAAGCTTTCTTT. Translated, it gives CASSNDRGGITEAFF.

This chain links TRBV5-1 with TRBJ1-1; maybe TRBD1 (5 bases). V shed 1 base and J shed 5 bases, with 15 bases lying between them. Germline lookup yields CDR1 SGHRS and CDR2 YFSETQ. CDR3 size: 15 residues. For the CDR3, the DNA is TGCGCCAGCAGCTTGCACGGCGGGGGTATGACTGAAGCTTTCTTT. Encoded protein: CASSLHGGGMTEAFF. Complete variable domain (other parts from reference TRBV5-1 and TRBJ1-1): KAGVTQTPRYLIKTRGQQVTLSCSPISGHRSVSWYQQTPGQGLQFLFEYFSETQRNKGNFPGRFSGRQFSNSRSEMNVSTLELGDSALYLCASSLHGGGMTEAFFGQGTRLTVV.

V and J are TRBV4-2 and TRBJ2-1, with TRBD2 identical over 14 bases. Trimming took 2 bases from V and 6 from J; bases not matched to a gene: 6. Germline CDR1 reads LGHNA; CDR2 reads YNFKEQ. The CDR3 is made up of 17 amino acids. CDR3 protein: CASSQPGLAGVGNEQFF. The CDR3 nucleotides are TGTGCCAGCAGCCAACCGGGACTAGCGGGAGTGGGCAATGAGCAGTTCTTC.

The chain combines TRBV28 with TRBJ1-5; 9 bases map to TRBD1. Germline V gene lookup returns CDR1 MDHEN and CDR2 SYDVKM. V shed 6 bases, J shed 5 bases, and the junction held 8 bases outside the gene matches. The CDR3 runs to 15 residues. The CDR3 here is CASSYIGQGYQPQHF. The CDR3 coding sequence is TGTGCCAGCAGCTACATTGGACAGGGGTATCAGCCCCAGCATTTT.

CDR3 residues: CASSGDRGIETQYF. CDR3 nucleotide sequence: TGTGCCAGCAGCGGGGACAGGGGGATCGAGACCCAGTACTTC. The chain is built from TRBV2 and TRBJ2-5, with 11 bases identical to TRBD1. The length of the CDR3 is 14 residues. Germline V gives CDR1 SNHLY, CDR2 FYNNEI. With 6 bases clipped from V and 5 bases from J, the junction kept 5 bases outside the gene matches.

This clone was seen just once. The chain employs TRBV28 and TRBJ1-2, with D perhaps matching TRBD1 (5 bases). V gave up 7 bases and J gave up 7 bases, with 13 bases separating them. Looked up from germline, CDR1 is MDHEN and CDR2 is SYDVKM. The CDR3 spans 12 residues. CDR3: CASNRQTSGYTF. CDR3 bases: TGTGCCAGCAATCGACAGACTAGTGGCTACACCTTC.

This rearrangement joins TRBV2 to TRBJ1-2, with a tentative D call TRBD1 (6 bases). Trimming cost V 3 bases and J 4 bases, with 12 bases left between them. The CDR3 is 14 residues long. The germline V gene encodes CDR1 SNHLY and CDR2 FYNNEI. This CDR3 is CASSERQALYGYTF. CDR3 nucleotides: TGTGCCAGCAGTGAGAGACAGGCCCTCTATGGCTACACCTTC.

The chain carries TRBV6-5 and TRBJ1-4, with D unclear. CDR1 and CDR2 from the germline V gene are MNHEY and SVGAGI. This CDR3 has 15 residues. The germline V and J ends were trimmed by 6 bases and 0 bases, with 11 bases remaining between them. CDR3: CASRTGFSTNEKLFF. DNA for the CDR3: TGTGCCAGCAGGACTGGATTTTCAACTAATGAAAAACTGTTTTTT.

The chain couples TRBV5-1 to TRBJ1-1; TRBD1 matches at 7 bases. Trimming at V came to 4 bases and at J to 1 base, leaving 13 bases not matched to a gene. The germline gives CDR1 SGHRS, CDR2 YFSETQ. CDR3 length: 17 amino acids. CDR3 bases: TGCGCCAGCAGCCGGGACCCTCAAGGACAGGCGAACACTGAAGCTTTCTTT. Translated: CASSRDPQGQANTEAFF. Full variable domain (remainder filled in from reference TRBV5-1 and TRBJ1-1): KAGVTQTPRYLIKTRGQQVTLSCSPISGHRSVSWYQQTPGQGLQFLFEYFSETQRNKGNFPGRFSGRQFSNSRSEMNVSTLELGDSALYLCASSRDPQGQANTEAFFGQGTRLTVV.